These 8 T cell receptor beta chains share one sample of origin, sequenced in a study of post-analysis software for immune sequencing data. For these receptors, no antigen is known. Study-level results: Patients showed TRBV5-6, TRBV5-1 and TRBV20-1 among 4 or 5 TRBV segments more frequent than in controls.

Unique molecular identifiers were built into the TCR beta cDNA libraries. TCRdb analysed the PCR reads with MiXCR anew, one entry per CDR3 protein. This sample has roughly 800,000 distinct CDR3 sequences, with 30% found just once. Sequenced sample: blood. The receptors come from a girl under 18 with multiple sclerosis.

This clonotype was counted between two and nine times. The chain couples TRBV7-9 to TRBJ1-1; D gene unclear. The CDR3 sequence is 13 residues long. Trimming took off 2 bases at V and 0 bases at J, with 4 bases between the two ends. Looked up from germline, CDR1 is SEHNR and CDR2 is FQNEAQ (reference sequence). In DNA form, the CDR3 reads TGTGCCAGCAGCTTATTGGTGAACACTGAAGCTTTCTTT. It specifies CASSLLVNTEAFF.

As for this clonotype: One end of the junction is discordant with germline, which a read error may explain. In DNA form, the CDR3 reads TGCAGTACTAGAAGTCTAGCGCGCCCGGTGCGGCAGTACTTC. As protein: CSTRSLARPVRQYF. The chain couples TRBV20-1 to TRBJ2-5; D may be TRBD2 (6 bases). Germline V gene data show CDR1 as DFQATT and CDR2 as SNEGSKA (reference sequence). The CDR3 spans 14 residues.

This clonotype was seen only a few times. The chain combines TRBV28 with TRBJ2-5, with TRBD1 matching 8 bases. The CDR3 runs to 13 residues. After removal of 6 bases from V and 6 bases from J, the junction contained 6 bases not matched to a gene. Germline V CDR1 and CDR2: MDHEN, SYDVKM. The CDR3 nucleotides read TGTGCCAGCAGCTGGACAGGGTTGAAGACCCAGTACTTC. It specifies CASSWTGLKTQYF. The full variable domain, with the rest looked up from reference TRBV28 and TRBJ2-5, is DVKVTQSSRYLVKRTGEKVFLECVQDMDHENMFWYRQDPGLGLRLIYFSYDVKMKEKGDIPEGYSVSREKKERFSLILESASTNQTSMYLCASSWTGLKTQYFGPGTRLLVL.

The gene calls are TRBV25-1 and TRBJ2-5; 7 bases are shared with TRBD2. The CDR3 totals 14 residues. Losses at the gene ends were 6 bases for V and 5 bases for J; bases not matched to a gene: 9. The germline CDR1 and CDR2 sequences are MGHDK and SYGVNS. DNA of the CDR3: TGTGCCAGCAGCCCTAGCGGACAAACGGAGACCCAGTACTTC. Amino acids: CASSPSGQTETQYF. Based on the CDR3 plus reference TRBV25-1 and TRBJ2-5, the full variable domain is EADIYQTPRYLVIGTGKKITLECSQTMGHDKMYWYQQDPGMELHLIHYSYGVNSTEKGDLSSESTVSRIRTEHFPLTLESARPSHTSQYLCASSPSGQTETQYFGPGTRLLVL.

This chain connects TRBV6-1 to TRBJ2-7; 11 nucleotides agree with TRBD1. This CDR3 contains 16 residues. The J segment lost 2 bases and the V segment lost 3 bases, leaving 6 bases of the junction unmatched. Germline CDR1 and CDR2: MNHNS and SASEGT. The CDR3 loop reads CASSEPGQGAPYEQYF. The CDR3 DNA is TGTGCCAGCAGTGAGCCAGGACAGGGGGCCCCCTACGAGCAGTACTTC.

This chain joins TRBV7-9 and TRBJ2-1, with 7 positions matching TRBD1. Germline CDR1 is SEHNR and CDR2 is FQNEAQ (reference sequence). The J segment lost 7 bases and the V segment lost 3 bases, leaving 12 bases of the junction unmatched. The CDR3 runs to 16 residues. CDR3 in amino acids: CASSFRQGSGSNEQFF. The CDR3 DNA reads as TGTGCCAGCAGCTTCAGACAGGGATCAGGTTCGAATGAGCAGTTCTTC.

This clonotype has more than one count but fewer than ten. J is TRBJ1-1 and V is TRBV7-9; 8 nucleotides align to TRBD1. Germline V gene data show CDR1 as SEHNR and CDR2 as FQNEAQ (reference sequence). V was pared by 5 bases and J by 5 bases, with 22 bases of the junction left unmatched. The CDR3 loop spans 19 amino acids. This CDR3 reads CASSLYPAGTGQSETEAFF. In DNA form, the CDR3 reads TGTGCCAGCAGCCTCTACCCCGCCGGGACAGGCCAAAGTGAAACTGAAGCTTTCTTT.

The chain is built from TRBV3-1 and TRBJ2-5, with 7 nucleotides matching TRBD1. Trimming took 8 bases from V and 0 from J; bases not matched to a gene: 3. Germline V gives CDR1 LGHDT, CDR2 YNNKEL (reference sequence). The CDR3 contains 13 residues. The CDR3 DNA sequence: TGTGCCAGCGGACAGGCCGACCAAGAGACCCAGTACTTC. Translating gives CASGQADQETQYF.